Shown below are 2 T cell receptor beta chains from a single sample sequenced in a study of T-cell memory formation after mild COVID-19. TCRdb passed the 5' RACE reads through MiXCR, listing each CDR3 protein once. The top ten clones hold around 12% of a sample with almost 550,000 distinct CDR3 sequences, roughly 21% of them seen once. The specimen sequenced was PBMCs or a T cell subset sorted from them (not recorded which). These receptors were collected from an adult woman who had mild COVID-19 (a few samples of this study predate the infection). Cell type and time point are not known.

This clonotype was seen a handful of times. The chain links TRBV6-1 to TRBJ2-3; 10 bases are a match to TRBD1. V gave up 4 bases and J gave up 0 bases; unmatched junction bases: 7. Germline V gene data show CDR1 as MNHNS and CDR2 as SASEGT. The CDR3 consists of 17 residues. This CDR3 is CASSASGTGASTDTQYF. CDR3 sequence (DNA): TGTGCCAGCAGTGCATCCGGGACAGGGGCCAGCACAGATACGCAGTATTTT.

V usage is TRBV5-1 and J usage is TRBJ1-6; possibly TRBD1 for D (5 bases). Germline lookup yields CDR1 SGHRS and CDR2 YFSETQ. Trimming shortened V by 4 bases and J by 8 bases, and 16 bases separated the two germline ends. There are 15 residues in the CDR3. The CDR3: CASSQGTGLHSPLHF. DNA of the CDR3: TGCGCCAGCAGCCAAGGGACGGGTCTCCATTCACCCCTCCACTTT.